This is a list of T cell receptor beta chains from one sample in a study of cytomegalovirus exposure and HLA in healthy donors. Sequencing was performed with immunoSEQ multiplex PCR; in TCRdb, only in-frame clones are kept and a portion is missing. The sample has 150,000 to 200,000 clones; about 85% are singletons. Specimen: PBMCs. These TCRs come from a man aged 18 to 29 in good health and CMV-seropositive. CDR3s include the opening cysteine and the closing phenylalanine or tryptophan. The D gene is left open where the match is weak. Expanded clones are given a class, and other clones once, few, many or no size at all.

len	d_gene	j_gene	abundance	v_gene	CDR3nt	CDR3aa
17	.	TRBJ1-1	.	TRBV18	TGTGCCAGCTCACGTTATGGGGAGGCCTATGAGAACACTGAAGCTTTCTTT	CASSRYGEAYENTEAFF
14	.	TRBJ1-3	.	TRBV6-5	TGTGCCAGCAGCCCCAGGGCCTCTGGAAACACCATATATTTT	CASSPRASGNTIYF
13	TRBD1	TRBJ2-7	.	TRBV18	TGTGCCAGCTCACAATCCAGGGGGAACGAGCAGTACTTC	CASSQSRGNEQYF
10	.	TRBJ2-3	.	TRBV20-1	TGCAGTGCGGCCACCGAGGAATGGTATTTT	CSAATEEWYF
18	TRBD2	TRBJ2-1	.	TRBV5-4	TGTGCCAGCAGCTCGGGACTAGCGGGGGTAAAGGCCTACAATGAGCAGTTCTTC	CASSSGLAGVKAYNEQFF
16	TRBD1	TRBJ1-1	.	TRBV5-1	TGCGCCAGCAGCCTCAACAGGGGGCACGGTAACACTGAAGCTTTCTTT	CASSLNRGHGNTEAFF
15	TRBD1	TRBJ1-5	.	TRBV27	TGTGCCAGCAGTCCCCGGACAGGGGCAAATCAGCCCCAGCATTTT	CASSPRTGANQPQHF
14	.	TRBJ1-5	.	TRBV4-1	TGCGCCAGCAGCCAAGACGGCGGATTTTTGCCCCAGCATTTT	CASSQDGGFLPQHF
14	.	TRBJ1-4	once	TRBV6-5	TGTGCCAGCAGAACCGGGTCCTTAAATGAAAAACTGTTTTTT	CASRTGSLNEKLFF
15	TRBD2	TRBJ2-7	.	TRBV19	TGTGCCAGTAGTATGACTAGCGGGATTTTCTACGAGCAGTACTTC	CASSMTSGIFYEQYF
18	TRBD2	TRBJ2-5	.	TRBV19	TGTGCCAGTAGTATAGGGAGTAGCGGGGGGACGTGGGGAGAGACCCAGTACTTC	CASSIGSSGGTWGETQYF
17	TRBD1	TRBJ2-3	.	TRBV4-1	TGCGCCAGCAGCCCGTCCGTACAGGGGGTTGGAACAGATACGCAGTATTTT	CASSPSVQGVGTDTQYF
14	.	TRBJ1-3	few	TRBV7-8	TGTGCCAAGGGAAGGGGTCGCTCTGGAAACACCATATATTTT	CAKGRGRSGNTIYF
15	.	TRBJ2-2	.	TRBV18	TGTGCCAGCTCGCCCGTCCCTTCGCGCACCGGGGAGCTGTTTTTT	CASSPVPSRTGELFF
12	.	TRBJ2-3	.	TRBV6-1	TGTGCCAGCAGTGAAGTATCCGATACGCAGTATTTT	CASSEVSDTQYF
15	TRBD1	TRBJ2-2	.	TRBV6-6	TGTGCCAGCAGTTACTTCAGGGGGTCGACCGGGGAGCTGTTTTTT	CASSYFRGSTGELFF
13	.	TRBJ1-5	.	TRBV6-5	TGTGCCAGCAGTTCGGGGGTGAATCAGCCCCAGCATTTT	CASSSGVNQPQHF
15	.	TRBJ1-3	.	TRBV5-1	TGCGCCAGCAGCTTGGTGGGGAGCTCTGGAAACACCATATATTTT	CASSLVGSSGNTIYF
14	.	TRBJ1-4	.	TRBV5-1	TGCGCCAGCAGCCTGAGGGCGGAGGGTGAAAAACTGTTTTTT	CASSLRAEGEKLFF
14	.	TRBJ1-4	.	TRBV5-6	TGTGCCAGCAGCCTGGGCGGGCTTAATGAAAAACTGTTTTTT	CASSLGGLNEKLFF
13	.	TRBJ2-2	.	TRBV6-1	TGTGCCAGTAAGGGGTTCAACACCGGGGAGCTGTTTTTT	CASKGFNTGELFF
17	TRBD2	TRBJ2-7	.	TRBV7-9	TGTGCCAGCAGCTCTCCCGGGACTAGCGGGTTCGAGGACGAGCAGTACTTC	CASSSPGTSGFEDEQYF
14	.	TRBJ2-3	.	TRBV19	TGTGCCAGTAGTATAGATTCTAGCACAGATACGCAGTATTTT	CASSIDSSTDTQYF
14	.	TRBJ2-3	.	TRBV2	TGTGCCAGCAGTGATCTTACAATCACAGATACGCAGTATTTT	CASSDLTITDTQYF
18	TRBD2	TRBJ2-7	few	TRBV5-5	TGTGCCAGCAGCCCAGGACTAGCGGGGGGGATCCTCGCCTACGAGCAGTACTTC	CASSPGLAGGILAYEQYF
14	TRBD1	TRBJ2-7	.	TRBV19	TGTGCCAGTAGTATAGGGCCAGGGGGCTACGAGCAGTACTTC	CASSIGPGGYEQYF
15	TRBD1	TRBJ1-2	few	TRBV27	TGTGCCAGCAGTTTGATCCCGACAGGGGGTGGGGGCTACACCTTC	CASSLIPTGGGGYTF
14	.	TRBJ2-7	.	TRBV7-2	TGTGCCAGCAGCTTAGTTCAGGGGAACTACGAGCAGTACTTC	CASSLVQGNYEQYF
12	.	TRBJ1-2	few	TRBV2	TGTGCCAGCAGTGACACAAACTATGGCTACACCTTC	CASSDTNYGYTF
15	.	TRBJ1-1	.	TRBV6-5	TGTGCCAGCAGTTACTCTGACAGAATGAGCACTGAAGCTTTCTTT	CASSYSDRMSTEAFF
16	TRBD1	TRBJ1-1	once	TRBV9	TGTGCCAGCAGCGCATCTGACAGGGGGAGGAACACTGAAGCTTTCTTT	CASSASDRGRNTEAFF
14	.	TRBJ1-5	.	TRBV10-3	TGTGCCATCAGCTCAGGGGTAGGCAATCAGCCCCAGCATTTT	CAISSGVGNQPQHF
14	TRBD1	TRBJ2-1	.	TRBV27	TGTGCCAGCAGTCCCGGGACAGTTTACAATGAGCAGTTCTTC	CASSPGTVYNEQFF
16	.	TRBJ2-2	.	TRBV4-3	TGCGCCAGCAGCCAGGAGGGTTGGGGCGGCACCGGGGAGCTGTTTTTT	CASSQEGWGGTGELFF
15	.	TRBJ2-3	.	TRBV2	TGTGCCAGCACCCAGCGTAGCGGAAGCACAGATACGCAGTATTTT	CASTQRSGSTDTQYF
14	.	TRBJ1-1	.	TRBV6-1	TGTGCCAGCACCGAAAGCCTACCGAACACTGAAGCTTTCTTT	CASTESLPNTEAFF
17	TRBD1	TRBJ2-1	.	TRBV7-3	TGTGCCAGCAGCTTGAGACAGGGCCTACCCCCTTACAATGAGCAGTTCTTC	CASSLRQGLPPYNEQFF
15	TRBD2	TRBJ2-3	.	TRBV4-3	TGCGCCAGCAGCCACGGCGGGGGGGCCGCAGATACGCAGTATTTT	CASSHGGGAADTQYF